The clone carrying this T cell receptor beta chain was detected many times. The antigen remains unidentified. This specimen comes from a study of identical twins. Germline V gene sequence: CDR1 SGHTA, CDR2 FQGNSA. V shed 4 bases and J shed 0 bases, with 4 bases lying between them. CDR3 length equals 13 residues. MiXCR, applied by TCRdb to the 5' RACE reads, yields one record per CDR3 protein. The sample includes 420,000 or so distinct CDR3 sequences, about a fifth of them seen just once. Study outcomes and limitations: A partial confounding effect on zero-insertion analyses could come from invariant MAIT and iNKT cells. The study found excess low generation probability among twin-shared out-of-frame alpha sequences. Cord blood beta clonotypes that were abundant carried fewer insertions, and memory repertoires showed no such trend.

Sequenced sample: naive T cells sorted from blood. The clonotype originates from a man over 45 in good health. The chain couples TRBV7-2 to TRBJ2-4; D unresolved. CDR3 residues: CASSSKAKNIQYF. CDR3 coding DNA: TGTGCCAGCAGCTCAAAAGCCAAAAACATTCAGTACTTC.